Ten or more counts support the clone carrying this T cell receptor (beta chain). The data stem from a study of T cells in Graves' hyperthyroidism and ophthalmopathy. Germline CDR1 and CDR2: MNHNS and SASEGT. Trimming stripped 3 bases from V and 10 bases from J, with 16 bases between. This CDR3 is 15 amino acids long. Researchers amplified the TCR beta CDR3 regions from RNA transcripts. Carried out on the TCR CDR3, a first-round RT-PCR used the HTBI primer set. TCRdb re-called the multiplex PCR reads through MiXCR, storing one row per CDR3 protein. This sample has 500,000 to 650,000 distinct CDR3 sequences, with about 14% found just once.

Sequences were obtained from blood. The chain combines TRBV6-1 with TRBJ1-6; D is possibly TRBD1 (5 bases). The TCR comes from a woman aged 40 to 55 with Graves' hyperthyroidism. The CDR3: CASSDLQRGGSPLHF. The CDR3 DNA reads as TGTGCCAGCAGTGACCTCCAAAGGGGTGGGTCACCCCTCCACTTT.